This TCR beta chain originates from a study of cytomegalovirus exposure and HLA in healthy donors. Whole-study results and caveats: Reported performance of the classifier showed diagnosis of cytomegalovirus status with high specificity and sensitivity. Differences between HLA loci emerged in a later analysis of TCR association rates, with DRB1 most and HLA-C fewest. In vitro, three CMV-associated chains proved specific for CMV antigens. Later analysis demonstrated an association between a missense DCLRE1C variant and TCR beta V- and J-gene trimming.

This CDR3 comprises 16 residues. CDR1 and CDR2 from the germline V gene are SGHNT and YYREEE (reference sequence). V dropped 5 bases and J dropped 4; count of bases not matched to a gene: 11. The PCR used 60 Vbeta and 13 Jbeta primers. Clones were read by immunoSEQ multiplex PCR, and TCRdb kept only the in-frame ones, dropping some. The table lists some 110,000 clones, 70% to 85% of them singletons. Concerning this clone: Its antigen is as yet unknown.

The sample consisted of PBMCs. V usage is TRBV5-4 and J usage is TRBJ2-2; 7 bases match TRBD1. The receptor was isolated from a man between 50 and 59 years old in good health and CMV-seropositive. The CDR3, as DNA: TGTGCCAGCAGTATTAACACAGGGGTGACCACCGGGGAGCTGTTTTTT. Encoded protein: CASSINTGVTTGELFF.